The next 22 T cell receptor beta chains were all read from a single sample in a study of beta chain features in type 1 diabetes. Every bit of the isolated RNA underwent reverse transcription, so sequencing read expressed TCRB transcripts. Repertoires were generated with immunoSEQ multiplex PCR, while TCRdb's copy carries only in-frame clones and drops some. The data hold 200,000 to 250,000 clones, with 25% to 30% observed a single time. Material for sequencing was central memory CD4+ T cells from blood. Receptors originate from a man aged 25 to 40 in good health.

This clone was observed at least ten times. The V call is TRBV7-9, the J call TRBJ2-3, with D possibly TRBD2 on 6 matching bases. Germline lookup yields CDR1 SEHNR and CDR2 FQNEAQ (reference sequence). CDR3 length: 16 residues. V lost 2 bases and J 2 bases, leaving 14 bases between the germline ends. DNA of the CDR3: TGTGCCAGCAGCTTAATACGCGGGGCCAACACAGATACGCAGTATTTT. Translating it yields CASSLIRGANTDTQYF.

This clone appeared a few times. V is TRBV5-1 and J is TRBJ2-1, with no clear D. V lost 1 base, J lost 7 bases, and 12 bases lay in between. The CDR3 contains 14 residues. Germline-derived CDR1 and CDR2 are SGHRS and YFSETQ. CDR3 sequence: CASSLSHSTNEQFF. The CDR3 DNA sequence: TGCGCCAGCAGCTTGAGTCACTCGACGAATGAGCAGTTCTTC.

This clone has more than one count but fewer than ten. V usage is TRBV29-1 and J usage is TRBJ2-1; 12 bases are shared with TRBD2. The junction had 5 bases not matched to a gene; V was cut back by 2 bases and J by 3 bases. Per germline, CDR1 SQVTM and CDR2 ANQGSEA. The CDR3 totals 16 residues. The chain's CDR3 is CSVELAGGPHYNEQFF. The CDR3 DNA reads TGCAGCGTTGAACTAGCGGGAGGGCCTCACTACAATGAGCAGTTCTTC.

The chain has TRBV5-4 and TRBJ2-6; no firm D call. CDR1 and CDR2 from the germline V gene are SGHNT and YYREEE (reference sequence). V lost 0 bases and J 4 bases, leaving 5 bases between the germline ends. The CDR3 covers 14 residues. CDR3: CASSLDLGANVLTF. The CDR3 nucleotides read TGTGCCAGCAGCTTGGACTTAGGGGCCAACGTCCTGACTTTC.

This clone appeared a few times. The chain uses TRBV25-1 and TRBJ2-3, with D unclear. Looked up from germline, CDR1 is MGHDK and CDR2 is SYGVNS. The CDR3 runs 13 residues. V dropped 7 bases and J dropped 3 bases, with 11 bases sitting between them. The CDR3, as DNA: TGTGCCAGCATGCCCTACACAACAGATACGCAGTATTTT. This sequence encodes CASMPYTTDTQYF.

This clone came up a few times. This chain connects TRBV19 to TRBJ2-7; 13 bases line up with TRBD2. CDR1 and CDR2 (germline): LNHDA, SQIVND (reference sequence). The CDR3 has 14 amino acids. Trimming cost V 6 bases and J 6 bases; bases outside gene matches: 5. CDR3 DNA: TGTGCCAGTAGACGGACTAGCGGGAGCTCCGAGCAGTACTTC. It specifies CASRRTSGSSEQYF.

With respect to this clone: Other DNA sequences in the sample encode the same CDR3. The chain employs TRBV18 and TRBJ2-7; the match to TRBD2 covers 8 bases. Germline CDR1 and CDR2: KGHSH and LQKENI. V lost 6 bases, J lost 1 base, and 5 bases stayed unmatched. This CDR3 has 14 amino acids. This CDR3 reads CASSPPGGSYEQYF. In nucleotides, the CDR3 is TGTGCCAGCTCCCCCCCGGGGGGGTCCTACGAGCAGTACTTC.

J is TRBJ2-3 and V is TRBV7-2; no clear D gene. This CDR3 has 15 residues. Germline assignment: CDR1 SGHTA and CDR2 FQGNSA. Trimming left V 6 bases short and J 3 bases short, with 16 bases between. CDR3 residues: CASRTPGFGTDTQYF. The CDR3 bases are TGTGCCAGCAGAACTCCGGGTTTTGGTACAGATACGCAGTATTTT.

This clone appeared a few times. V and J are TRBV6-5 and TRBJ1-2, with D uncertain. Trimming removed 3 bases from V and 6 bases from J, with 17 bases in between. Germline CDR1 and CDR2: MNHEY and SVGAGI. This CDR3 region has 15 residues. The CDR3 sequence is CASSYEGWGTNGYTF. CDR3 DNA sequence: TGTGCCAGCAGTTATGAGGGTTGGGGTACCAATGGCTACACCTTC.

This clone was counted only a few times. The chain recombines TRBV29-1 with TRBJ2-1, with 7 bases aligning to TRBD2. This CDR3 contains 14 residues. The junction had 10 bases not matched to a gene; V was cut back by 7 bases and J by 4 bases. In germline, CDR1 is SQVTM, CDR2 ANQGSEA. CDR3 nucleotide sequence: TGCAGCGCCCCCCTGCGGGGGTCTTACAATGAGCAGTTCTTC. Translated, it gives CSAPLRGSYNEQFF.

Concerning this clone itself: The sample holds other DNA sequences that translate to the same CDR3. V usage is TRBV18 and J usage is TRBJ1-1; TRBD1 matches at 9 bases. There are 14 residues in the CDR3. The germline CDR1 and CDR2 sequences are KGHSH and LQKENI. V shed 6 bases, J shed 3 bases, and the junction held 5 bases outside the gene matches. CDR3 residues: CASSPRDRDTEAFF. CDR3 DNA sequence: TGTGCCAGCTCGCCTCGGGACAGGGACACTGAAGCTTTCTTT.

This clone was recorded a few times. The J gene is TRBJ2-1, the V gene TRBV7-2, with TRBD1 as a possible D gene (6 bases). CDR3 length: 14 amino acids. Per germline, CDR1 SGHTA and CDR2 FQGNSA. The V end was cut by 1 base, the J end by 7 bases, with 11 bases between. The CDR3 DNA is TGTGCCAGCAGCTTAGTAGGACAGAGGAATGAGCAGTTCTTC. It translates to CASSLVGQRNEQFF.

This chain connects TRBV7-2 to TRBJ2-7, with TRBD1 matching 8 bases. The CDR3 consists of 15 residues. V shed 3 bases and J 3 bases; nucleotides not matched to a gene: 7. CDR1 is SGHTA, CDR2 FQGNSA, per germline. The CDR3 coding sequence is TGTGCCAGCAGCTTTCCTCGGACAGGGTACTACGAGCAGTACTTC. It specifies CASSFPRTGYYEQYF. The full variable domain, its missing parts supplied by reference TRBV7-2 and TRBJ2-7, is GAGVSQSPSNKVTEKGKDVELRCDPISGHTALYWYRQSLGQGLEFLIYFQGNSAPDKSGLPSDRFSAERTGGSVSTLTIQRTQQEDSAVYLCASSFPRTGYYEQYFGPGTRLTVT.

V is TRBV29-1 and J is TRBJ2-7; D is possibly TRBD2 (5 bases). Germline CDR1 reads SQVTM; CDR2 reads ANQGSEA. V lost 0 bases and J lost 10, with 10 bases in between. The CDR3 spans 11 residues. CDR3 loop: CSVEESGIQYF. The CDR3 DNA sequence: TGCAGCGTTGAAGAGTCGGGGATACAGTACTTC.

This clone was seen more than once but under ten times. The chain employs TRBV7-2 and TRBJ2-7, with TRBD1 identical over 7 bases. The CDR3 is made up of 14 amino acids. The germline V gene encodes CDR1 SGHTA and CDR2 FQGNSA. The V segment lost 5 bases and the J segment 2 bases; nucleotides outside the gene matches: 6. The CDR3 nucleotides are TGTGCCAGCAGCCGGGACAGCTCTACCTACGAGCAGTACTTC. Protein sequence: CASSRDSSTYEQYF.

This clone was detected only a few times. The chain recombines TRBV30 with TRBJ1-1; D might be TRBD1 (6 bases). V lost 3 bases and J 1 base, leaving 9 bases between the germline ends. This CDR3 is 13 amino acids long. Germline lookup yields CDR1 GTSNPN and CDR2 SVGIG (reference sequence). CDR3 protein: CAWRATGNTEAFF. CDR3 bases: TGTGCCTGGAGGGCGACAGGGAACACTGAAGCTTTCTTT.

This clone was seen more than once but under ten times. The chain recombines TRBV29-1 with TRBJ1-1; D might be TRBD1 (6 bases). Per germline, CDR1 SQVTM and CDR2 ANQGSEA. The CDR3 is 12 amino acids. The V end lost 3 bases, the J end lost 4 bases, and 9 bases lay between the germline ends. As DNA, the CDR3 is TGCAGCGTTGACAGGGGCAGCACTGAAGCTTTCTTT. Encoded protein: CSVDRGSTEAFF.

The chain combines TRBV5-1 with TRBJ2-1; D remains ambiguous. Germline loops: CDR1 SGHRS, CDR2 YFSETQ. The CDR3 length is 13 residues. Trimming removed 1 base from V and 6 bases from J, with 8 bases in between. The CDR3 region has the DNA TGCGCCAGCAGCTTGACGCACTCCAATGAGCAGTTCTTC. This gives the protein CASSLTHSNEQFF. Drawing the rest from reference TRBV5-1 and TRBJ2-1, the complete variable domain is KAGVTQTPRYLIKTRGQQVTLSCSPISGHRSVSWYQQTPGQGLQFLFEYFSETQRNKGNFPGRFSGRQFSNSRSEMNVSTLELGDSALYLCASSLTHSNEQFFGPGTRLTVL.

The chain joins TRBV5-6 to TRBJ2-3, with 13 bases lining up with TRBD2. This CDR3 is 15 amino acids long. Germline loops: CDR1 SGHDT, CDR2 YYEEEE. V lost 4 bases and J lost 11; bases outside the gene matches: 10. The CDR3 DNA sequence: TGTGCCAGCAGCCCCGGGACTAGCGGGGTCCAAAAGCAGTATTTT. Translated: CASSPGTSGVQKQYF.

In its sample, this clone was seen a few times. This sequence joins TRBV30 and TRBJ2-1; D unclear. CDR1 and CDR2 (germline): GTSNPN, SVGIG (reference sequence). The CDR3 has 12 residues. The ends were cut back, 0 bases at V and 8 bases at J, with 8 bases in the middle. The CDR3 sequence is CAWSVRWDEQFF. The CDR3 DNA reads as TGTGCCTGGAGTGTACGATGGGATGAGCAGTTCTTC.

This clone was observed a single time. The chain is built from TRBV5-1 and TRBJ2-5, with 7 nucleotides matching TRBD1. This CDR3 contains 15 residues. After removal of 1 base from V and 3 bases from J, the junction contained 6 bases not matched to a gene. Germline V gene sequence: CDR1 SGHRS, CDR2 YFSETQ. In DNA, the CDR3 is TGCGCCAGCAGCTTGCCGGGACAGAAGAAAGAGACCCAGTACTTC. It encodes CASSLPGQKKETQYF.

This chain uses TRBV10-2 with TRBJ2-1, with 8 bases identical to TRBD1. The CDR3 totals 14 residues. Trimming removed 7 bases from V and 4 bases from J; junction bases left unmatched: 6. Germline V gives CDR1 WSHSY, CDR2 SAAADI. The CDR3 loop is CASKRGQDYNEQFF. The CDR3 region has the DNA TGCGCCAGCAAAAGGGGACAGGATTACAATGAGCAGTTCTTC.